This entry is about one T cell receptor (beta chain). Its antigen is still unknown. This sample is drawn from a study of cytomegalovirus exposure and HLA in healthy donors. Whole-study findings and limits: The authors later linked a missense DCLRE1C variant to TCR beta V- and J-gene trimming. The investigators catalogued 160 or so TCR beta chains as cytomegalovirus-associated.

A multiplex PCR was run with 60 Vbeta primers and 13 Jbeta primers. Repertoires were generated with immunoSEQ multiplex PCR, while TCRdb's copy carries only in-frame clones and drops some. The data hold roughly 130,000 clones, with 80% observed a single time. Germline V gene lookup returns CDR1 MDHEN and CDR2 SYDVKM. The CDR3 is 13 residues long. The V end was cut by 1 base, the J end by 15 bases, with 16 bases between. This TCR derives from a man in his forties or fifties in good health and CMV-seronegative. What was sequenced was PBMCs. The chain links TRBV28 to TRBJ2-1; D might be TRBD1 (6 bases). CDR3 DNA sequence: TGTGCCAGCAGTTTATATAAGGACAGTGGAGTGTTCTTC. Its translation: CASSLYKDSGVFF.